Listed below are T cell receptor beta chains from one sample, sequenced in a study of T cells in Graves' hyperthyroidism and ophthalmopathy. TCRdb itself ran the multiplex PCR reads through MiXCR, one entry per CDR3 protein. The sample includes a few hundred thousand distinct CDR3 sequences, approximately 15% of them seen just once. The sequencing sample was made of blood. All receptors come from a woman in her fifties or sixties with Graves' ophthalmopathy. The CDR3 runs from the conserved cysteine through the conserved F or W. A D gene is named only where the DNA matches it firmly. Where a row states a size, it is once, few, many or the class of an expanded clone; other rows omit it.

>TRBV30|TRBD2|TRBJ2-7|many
CAWTPLAGVTSEQYF
TGTGCCTGGACCCCCCTAGCGGGAGTTACTTCCGAGCAGTACTTC
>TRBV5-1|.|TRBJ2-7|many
CASSPAGPYEQYF
TGCGCCAGCAGCCCCGCCGGGCCCTACGAGCAGTACTTC
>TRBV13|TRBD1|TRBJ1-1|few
CASSPNAGTGGWTEAFF
TGTGCCAGCAGCCCTAACGCCGGGACAGGGGGCTGGACTGAAGCTTTCTTT
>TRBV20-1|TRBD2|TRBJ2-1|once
CSARMRRAGGSYNEQFF
TGCAGTGCTAGAATGCGGCGAGCGGGGGGCTCCTACAATGAGCAGTTCTTC
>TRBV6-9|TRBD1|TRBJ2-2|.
CANSYTGVNTGELFF
TGTGCCAACAGTTACACAGGGGTGAACACCGGGGAGCTGTTTTTT
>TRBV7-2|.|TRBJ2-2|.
CASSLRDRELFF
TGTGCCAGCAGCCTCCGGGACAGGGAGCTGTTTTTT
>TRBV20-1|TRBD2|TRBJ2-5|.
CSAVGGGQETQYF
TGCAGTGCCGTCGGGGGGGGTCAAGAGACCCAGTACTTC
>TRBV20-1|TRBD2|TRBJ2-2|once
CSARGTSGRPGTGELFF
TGCAGTGCTAGGGGGACTAGCGGGAGGCCGGGGACCGGGGAGCTGTTTTTT
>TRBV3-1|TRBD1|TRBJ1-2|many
CASSQTGAHGYTF
TGTGCCAGCAGCCAGACAGGGGCACATGGCTACACCTTC
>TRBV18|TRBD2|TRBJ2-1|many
CASSPPLAGGAYNEQFF
TGTGCCAGCTCACCACCGCTAGCGGGGGGTGCCTACAATGAGCAGTTCTTC
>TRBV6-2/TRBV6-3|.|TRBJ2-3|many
CASRPDGWPDTQYF
TGTGCCAGCAGGCCCGACGGTTGGCCAGATACGCAGTATTTT
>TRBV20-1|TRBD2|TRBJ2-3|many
CSARDMVAGSTDTQYF
TGCAGTGCTAGAGATATGGTAGCGGGAAGCACAGATACGCAGTATTTT
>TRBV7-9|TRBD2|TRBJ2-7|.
CASPTGTSGRVSYEQYF
TGTGCCAGCCCGACGGGGACTAGCGGGAGGGTCTCCTACGAGCAGTACTTC
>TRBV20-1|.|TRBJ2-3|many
CSARPAGADTQYF
TGCAGTGCTAGGCCGGCCGGGGCAGATACGCAGTATTTT
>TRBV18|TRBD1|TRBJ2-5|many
CASSQDRNQETQYF
TGTGCCAGCTCACAGGACAGGAACCAAGAGACCCAGTACTTC
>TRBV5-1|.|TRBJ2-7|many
CASSSPRQEQYF
TGCGCCAGCAGCTCTCCTCGACAGGAGCAGTACTTC
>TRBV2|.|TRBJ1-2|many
CASSEEEGYTF
TGTGCCAGCAGTGAAGAAGAGGGCTACACCTTC
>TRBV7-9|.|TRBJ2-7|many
CASSLDFGEQYF
TGTGCCAGCAGCTTAGATTTCGGCGAGCAGTACTTC
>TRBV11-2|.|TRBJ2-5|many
CASRYRGQNQETQYF
TGTGCCAGCAGATACCGCGGACAGAACCAAGAGACCCAGTACTTC
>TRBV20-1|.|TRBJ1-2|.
CSARDLGATGYTF
TGCAGTGCTAGAGATCTTGGGGCCACGGGCTACACCTTC
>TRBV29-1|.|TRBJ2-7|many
CSVDIGQGDEQYF
TGCAGCGTTGATATCGGGCAGGGCGACGAGCAGTACTTC
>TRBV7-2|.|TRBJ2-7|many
CASSPGPSGQYF
TGTGCCAGCAGCCCCGGACCTTCCGGGCAGTACTTC
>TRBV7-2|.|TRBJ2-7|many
CASSLAGARSGEQYF
TGTGCCAGCAGCCTAGCCGGGGCCAGGTCGGGCGAGCAGTACTTC